A single sample gave rise to the 25 T cell receptor beta chains below, sequenced in a study of shared clonotypes between healthy human individuals. Generated by immunoSEQ multiplex PCR, the TCRdb table keeps only in-frame clones and is missing some. The sample lists around 2,000,000 clones, about 95% occurring once. CD8 cells classed as naive were CD45RO-negative and positively selected for CCR7, excluding terminally differentiated effector memory CD45RA+ cells. Sequences were obtained from naive CD8+ T cells sorted from blood. These receptors originate from a man aged 18 to 29 in good health.

The chain recombines TRBV7-9 with TRBJ1-2, with a possible D match to TRBD1 (6 bases). From germline, CDR1 is SEHNR and CDR2 FQNEAQ (reference sequence). This CDR3 spans 15 amino acids. Trimming removed 5 bases from V and 3 bases from J, with 16 bases in between. CDR3 sequence reads: CASSPLWAGDYGYTF. The CDR3 coding sequence is TGTGCCAGCAGCCCCTTGTGGGCAGGGGACTATGGCTACACCTTC.

The DNA for the CDR3 is TGTGCCAGCAGTTACAGTGGTGAAAAACTGTTTTTT. Encoded protein: CASSYSGEKLFF. This rearrangement joins TRBV9 to TRBJ1-4; no definite D call. Germline V gives CDR1 SGDLS, CDR2 YYNGEE. V lost 5 bases and J lost 7, with 9 bases in between. This CDR3 is 12 amino acids long.

The chain links TRBV25-1 to TRBJ2-5; 10 nucleotides line up with TRBD2. CDR1 MGHDK and CDR2 SYGVNS come from the germline V gene. The CDR3 extends over 16 amino acids. V was pared by 3 bases and J by 0 bases, with 4 bases of the junction left unmatched. CDR3 in DNA: TGTGCCAGCAGTGAGGCTACTAGCGGGGACCAAGAGACCCAGTACTTC. This sequence encodes CASSEATSGDQETQYF.

This chain joins TRBV7-6 and TRBJ2-7; D remains ambiguous. Trimming shortened V by 1 base and J by 4 bases, and 8 bases separated the two germline ends. The germline CDR1 and CDR2 sequences are SGHVS and FNYEAQ. This CDR3 is 13 amino acids long. In DNA, the CDR3 is TGTGCCAGCAGCTTAGAGGTGTGGTACGAGCAGTACTTC. Its translation is CASSLEVWYEQYF.

Worth noting for this clone: Other DNA sequences within the sample encode an identical CDR3. The V gene is TRBV15, the J gene TRBJ2-7; possibly TRBD1 for D (6 bases). The V gene lost 0 bases and the J gene lost 3 bases, with 9 bases spanning the gap. The germline V gene encodes CDR1 LNHNV and CDR2 YYDKDF (reference sequence). There are 14 residues in the CDR3. The CDR3 DNA is TGTGCCACCAGCAGAGATCGACAGGACTACGAGCAGTACTTC. It codes for CATSRDRQDYEQYF.

This chain links TRBV7-9 with TRBJ2-5; D perhaps matches TRBD1 (5 bases). From germline, CDR1 is SEHNR and CDR2 FQNEAQ (reference sequence). Deletions cut 4 bases from V and 2 bases from J, with 17 bases between. The CDR3 loop spans 16 amino acids. The DNA of the CDR3 is TGTGCCAGCAGCTCTAGACGAGATGGGGCGCAAGAGACCCAGTACTTC. This encodes CASSSRRDGAQETQYF.

The chain carries TRBV2 and TRBJ2-7; 8 bases line up with TRBD1. The CDR3 covers 13 residues. Germline V lookup: CDR1 SNHLY, CDR2 FYNNEI. Trimming removed 6 bases from V and 1 base from J; junction bases left unmatched: 2. The CDR3 region has the DNA TGTGCCAGCAGGACAGGGGATTCCTACGAGCAGTACTTC. This encodes CASRTGDSYEQYF.

The CDR3 loop reads CASSYTGDPMNTEAFF. CDR3 DNA sequence: TGTGCCAGCAGTTACACGGGGGACCCCATGAACACTGAAGCTTTCTTT. The chain joins TRBV6-5 to TRBJ1-1; TRBD1 might be the D (5 bases). CDR3 length: 16 residues. Germline CDR1 is MNHEY and CDR2 is SVGAGI. The V gene lost 2 bases and the J gene lost 0 bases, with 13 bases spanning the gap.

This chain joins TRBV4-1 and TRBJ2-7; tentative D call: TRBD1 (6 bases). V was pared by 0 bases and J by 6 bases, with 15 bases between. Germline assignment: CDR1 MGHRA and CDR2 YSYEKL. The CDR3 has 15 amino acids. The chain's CDR3 is CASSQEITGYGEQYF. In DNA form, the CDR3 reads TGCGCCAGCAGCCAAGAAATAACAGGGTATGGCGAGCAGTACTTC.

The V and J genes are TRBV10-2 and TRBJ1-2, with a weak D call TRBD1 (5 bases). Between the trimmed V and J ends, which lost 3 bases and 5 bases, there was a span of 22 bases. The CDR3 sequence is 17 residues long. The V gene's germline CDR1 is WSHSY and CDR2 SAAADI. In nucleotides, the CDR3 is TGCGCCAGCAGTGACTTCTCCGGGACCAAGGGGAGTTATGGCTACACCTTC. Translated, it gives CASSDFSGTKGSYGYTF.

The chain uses TRBV5-1 and TRBJ2-7, with 7 bases aligning to TRBD1. This CDR3 spans 13 amino acids. After removal of 3 bases from V and 5 bases from J, the junction contained 5 bases not matched to a gene. CDR1 is SGHRS, CDR2 YFSETQ, per germline. In nucleotides, the CDR3 is TGCGCCAGCAGCTATTGGGGGACAGACGAGCAGTACTTC. Protein: CASSYWGTDEQYF.

The V gene is TRBV4-1, the J gene TRBJ2-2; TRBD1 matches at 9 bases. CDR3 length: 16 amino acids. V shed 4 bases and J 3 bases; nucleotides not matched to a gene: 6. Germline CDR1 MGHRA, CDR2 YSYEKL. The CDR3 nucleotides are TGCGCCAGCAGCCTATCCGGGACAGGGCACACCGGGGAGCTGTTTTTT. Its protein product is CASSLSGTGHTGELFF.

This chain links TRBV29-1 with TRBJ2-3; the D is unclear. V was trimmed by 3 bases and J by 2 bases, leaving 9 bases between them. CDR3 length: 13 residues. Germline CDR1 reads SQVTM; CDR2 reads ANQGSEA. Written as DNA, the CDR3 is TGCAGCGTTGACCCCAGTACCACAGATACGCAGTATTTT. This encodes CSVDPSTTDTQYF.

This clone was seen a single time. The chain has TRBV29-1 and TRBJ2-1; unclear D gene. Trimming stripped 4 bases from V and 5 bases from J, with 12 bases between. The length of the CDR3 is 13 residues. Germline V gene sequence: CDR1 SQVTM, CDR2 ANQGSEA. CDR3 residues: CSVAPVDHNEQFF. CDR3 bases: TGCAGCGTTGCCCCGGTGGACCACAATGAGCAGTTCTTC.

This clone was seen a single time. Within the sample, other DNA sequences also encode this same CDR3. The J gene is TRBJ2-1, the V gene TRBV6-5, with D maybe TRBD2 (6 bases). V lost 4 bases and J lost 6, with 10 bases in between. CDR1 is MNHEY, CDR2 SVGAGI, per germline. The length of the CDR3 is 13 residues. The CDR3 here is CASSFAEGNEQFF. The CDR3 nucleotides are TGTGCCAGCAGTTTCGCGGAGGGCAATGAGCAGTTCTTC.

This chain uses TRBV4-1 with TRBJ1-1; D unclear. V lost 2 bases and J 6 bases, leaving 19 bases between the germline ends. Germline loops: CDR1 MGHRA, CDR2 YSYEKL. The CDR3 contains 16 residues. CDR3 coding DNA: TGCGCCAGCAGCCAACTTTCGGCCACTTTCGTCGCTGAAGCTTTCTTT. Translation gives CASSQLSATFVAEAFF.

V gene TRBV7-3 combines with J gene TRBJ2-1; TRBD2 aligns across 8 bases. The CDR3 is made up of 17 amino acids. V was pared by 1 base and J by 3 bases, with 8 bases of the junction left unmatched. The germline V gene has CDR1 SGHTA and CDR2 FQGTGA. CDR3 coding DNA: TGTGCCAGCAGCTTAAATCCGGCTAGCGGGCTCTACAATGAGCAGTTCTTC. Amino acid sequence: CASSLNPASGLYNEQFF.

The CDR3 region has the DNA TGTGCCAGCAGTTTACAGGGAGACTACGAGCAGTACTTC. Translation: CASSLQGDYEQYF. The chain carries TRBV6-5 and TRBJ2-7; TRBD1 might be the D (6 bases). Germline CDR1 is MNHEY and CDR2 is SVGAGI. This CDR3 contains 13 residues. The V and J ends lost 4 bases and 3 bases respectively, with 10 bases between them.

V is TRBV10-3 and J is TRBJ2-7, with no clear D. The germline V gene has CDR1 ENHRY and CDR2 SYGVKD. The CDR3 sequence is 12 residues long. Trimming left V 3 bases short and J 4 bases short, with 7 bases between. The CDR3 protein is CAISDGQYEQYF. CDR3 nucleotide sequence: TGTGCCATCAGTGATGGGCAGTACGAGCAGTACTTC.

The chain links TRBV4-1 to TRBJ1-1; D call uncertain. Trimming took 8 bases from V and 3 from J, leaving 13 bases between them. CDR1 MGHRA and CDR2 YSYEKL come from the germline V gene. The CDR3 contains 13 residues. Here the CDR3 reads CASHGGGYTEAFF. The CDR3 nucleotides read TGCGCCAGCCATGGTGGAGGCTACACTGAAGCTTTCTTT.

J is TRBJ2-6 and V is TRBV7-9, with 7 bases identical to TRBD2. Germline-derived CDR1 and CDR2 are SEHNR and FQNEAQ (reference sequence). The length of the CDR3 is 17 residues. V was pared by 3 bases and J by 0 bases, with 5 bases of the junction left unmatched. CDR3 sequence reads: CASSFAGEHSGANVLTF. The CDR3 DNA sequence: TGTGCCAGCAGCTTCGCGGGGGAGCACTCTGGGGCCAACGTCCTGACTTTC.

The chain recombines TRBV6-5 with TRBJ2-7; 11 nucleotides match TRBD2. In germline, CDR1 is MNHEY, CDR2 SVGAGI. CDR3 length: 15 residues. V was pared by 2 bases and J by 2 bases, with 2 bases of the junction left unmatched. Here the CDR3 DNA reads TGTGCCAGCAGTTACCCGACTAGCGGGACCTACGAGCAGTACTTC. Encoded protein: CASSYPTSGTYEQYF.

The chain carries TRBV7-2 and TRBJ2-7; 7 bases are a match to TRBD2. The CDR3 loop spans 14 amino acids. CDR1 and CDR2 from the germline V gene are SGHTA and FQGNSA. The V segment lost 2 bases and the J segment 4 bases; nucleotides outside the gene matches: 5. CDR3 DNA sequence: TGTGCCAGCAGCTTATTTGCGGGAGATTACGAGCAGTACTTC. Protein: CASSLFAGDYEQYF.

The V and J genes are TRBV19 and TRBJ2-7; no firm D call. The V and J ends lost 6 bases and 0 bases respectively, with 9 bases between them. This CDR3 has 13 amino acids. Germline CDR1 LNHDA, CDR2 SQIVND (reference sequence). The CDR3 DNA follows: TGTGCCAGTAGCCTCCTAGTCTCCTACGAGCAGTACTTC. It codes for CASSLLVSYEQYF. Full variable domain (remainder filled in from reference TRBV19 and TRBJ2-7): DGGITQSPKYLFRKEGQNVTLSCEQNLNHDAMYWYRQDPGQGLRLIYYSQIVNDFQKGDIAEGYSVSREKKESFPLTVTSAQKNPTAFYLCASSLLVSYEQYFGPGTRLTVT.

The rearrangement links TRBV28 to TRBJ2-7; TRBD2 aligns across 7 bases. The CDR3 runs 17 residues. Germline lookup yields CDR1 MDHEN and CDR2 SYDVKM. The junction had 22 bases not matched to a gene; V was cut back by 7 bases and J by 7 bases. The CDR3 sequence: CASTPLWGGRTSREQYF. The CDR3 DNA follows: TGTGCCAGCACCCCTTTATGGGGAGGGAGAACCTCTCGGGAGCAGTACTTC.